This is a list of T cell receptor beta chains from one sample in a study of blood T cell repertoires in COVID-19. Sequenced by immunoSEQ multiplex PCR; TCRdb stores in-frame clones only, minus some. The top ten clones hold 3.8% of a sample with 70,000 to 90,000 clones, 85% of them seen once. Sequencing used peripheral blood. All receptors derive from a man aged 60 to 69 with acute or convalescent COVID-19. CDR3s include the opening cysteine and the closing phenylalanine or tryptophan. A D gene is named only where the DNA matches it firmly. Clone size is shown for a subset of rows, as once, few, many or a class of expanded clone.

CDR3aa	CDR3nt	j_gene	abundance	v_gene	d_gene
CASRGGGRGRKTQYF	TGTGCCAGCCGAGGGGGAGGGAGGGGTCGAAAGACCCAGTACTTC	TRBJ2-5	.	TRBV3-1/TRBV3-2	.
CAWSTRGNQPQHF	TGTGCCTGGAGTACGAGAGGCAATCAGCCCCAGCATTTT	TRBJ1-5	.	TRBV30	.
CASSLSPSNQPQHF	TGTGCCAGCAGCTTAAGCCCGAGCAATCAGCCCCAGCATTTT	TRBJ1-5	.	TRBV7-8	.
CASSQARGTATEKLFF	TGTGCCAGCAGCCAAGCTAGGGGGACAGCGACTGAAAAACTGTTTTTT	TRBJ1-4	.	TRBV3-1/TRBV3-2	TRBD1
CASSYSFGQRNTEAFF	TGTGCCAGCAGTTACTCGTTTGGACAGAGGAACACTGAAGCTTTCTTT	TRBJ1-1	.	TRBV6-5	.
CASPLACQETQYF	TGTGCCAGCCCACTAGCGTGCCAAGAGACCCAGTACTTC	TRBJ2-5	.	TRBV28	TRBD2
CASSPVSRDKGNTIYF	TGTGCCAGCAGCCCCGTGTCCCGGGACAAAGGAAACACCATATATTTT	TRBJ1-3	.	TRBV9	.
CASSHRPGPSYEQYF	TGCGCCAGCAGCCACCGGCCAGGGCCCTCCTACGAGCAGTACTTC	TRBJ2-7	.	TRBV4-3	.
CATSRDSSTKQYF	TGTGCCACCAGCAGAGATAGCAGTACGAAGCAGTACTTC	TRBJ2-7	.	TRBV15	.
CASSFRTDMGYTF	TGTGCCAGCAGCTTTAGGACAGATATGGGCTACACCTTC	TRBJ1-2	.	TRBV7-2	.
CASKARGSTDTQYF	TGTGCCAGCAAAGCCAGGGGAAGCACAGATACGCAGTATTTT	TRBJ2-3	.	TRBV7-2	.
CASGRGRESPLHF	TGTGCCAGTGGCAGGGGGCGCGAATCACCCCTCCACTTT	TRBJ1-6	.	TRBV19	TRBD1
CASSPGTSKNEKLFF	TGTGCCAGCAGCCCAGGGACAAGTAAAAATGAAAAACTGTTTTTT	TRBJ1-4	.	TRBV9	.
CASSLFLSDEQFF	TGCGCCAGCAGCTTATTTCTCAGCGATGAGCAGTTCTTC	TRBJ2-1	.	TRBV5-1	.
CASSQVGQGWSPLHF	TGTGCCAGCAGCCAAGTGGGGCAGGGCTGGTCACCCCTCCACTTT	TRBJ1-6	few	TRBV7-2	.
CASSFRAGASYF	TGTGCCAGCAGCTTTCGGGCGGGAGCATCGTACTTC	TRBJ2-7	.	TRBV7-2	TRBD2
CASSVGASGGAGETQYF	TGTGCCAGCAGCGTAGGGGCTAGCGGGGGGGCCGGAGAGACCCAGTACTTC	TRBJ2-5	.	TRBV9	TRBD2
CASSPRTSGGTDTQYF	TGTGCCAGCAGCCCCAGGACTAGCGGAGGAACAGATACGCAGTATTTT	TRBJ2-3	.	TRBV3-1/TRBV3-2	TRBD2
CASSEPGQGASEQYF	TGTGCCAGCAGTGAGCCGGGACAGGGGGCCTCCGAGCAGTACTTC	TRBJ2-7	.	TRBV6-1	TRBD1
CASSFGGSGELFF	TGCGCCAGCAGCTTTGGAGGGTCCGGGGAGCTGTTTTTT	TRBJ2-2	.	TRBV5-1	.
CASSFTGSYEQYF	TGCGCCAGCAGCTTTACGGGGTCCTACGAGCAGTACTTC	TRBJ2-7	.	TRBV5-1	.
CASSELTMRSPLHF	TGTGCCAGCAGTGAACTGACGATGAGGTCACCCCTCCACTTT	TRBJ1-6	.	TRBV6-1	.
CASSSRLGQETQYF	TGTGCCAGCAGCTCGCGACTAGGCCAAGAGACCCAGTACTTC	TRBJ2-5	.	TRBV5-4	.
CASSISLGGTGITDTQYF	TGTGCCAGTAGTATTAGTTTGGGGGGGACAGGGATCACAGATACGCAGTATTTT	TRBJ2-3	.	TRBV19	TRBD1
CASSQAAVDKYF	TGTGCCAGCAGCCAGGCTGCGGTGGATAAGTACTTC	TRBJ2-7	.	TRBV3-1/TRBV3-2	.
CASSLGRDRQETQYF	TGCGCCAGCAGCTTGGGACGGGACAGGCAAGAGACCCAGTACTTC	TRBJ2-5	once	TRBV5-1	TRBD1
CASSARTGVNTEAFF	TGCGCCAGCAGCGCCCGGACAGGGGTGAACACTGAAGCTTTCTTT	TRBJ1-1	.	TRBV5-1	TRBD1
CAWSPGRGRMRSMNTEAFF	TGTGCCTGGAGTCCGGGCAGGGGGAGGATGCGTTCAATGAACACTGAAGCTTTCTTT	TRBJ1-1	.	TRBV30	TRBD1